The clone carrying this TCR beta chain was observed a few times. Antigen specificity is unknown. The second PCR ran about 7 to 12 cycles with a sample-barcoded 5' primer and J-beta primers. Sequencing recovered at least 2.5 million CDR3-containing paired-end reads from each sample. From the 5' RACE reads, TCRdb called clonotypes with MiXCR, one entry per CDR3 protein. The sample has more than 500,000 distinct CDR3 sequences; about 25% are singletons. This record belongs to a study of blood T cells in healthy people across ages. Study-wide results and caveats: Unsorted PBMC input precluded a conclusive naive versus antigen-experienced comparison.

After removal of 4 bases from V and 5 bases from J, the junction contained 10 bases not matched to a gene. The CDR3 spans 15 residues. Per the germline V gene, CDR1 is SEHNR and CDR2 is FQNEAQ (reference sequence). This clonotype was sampled from a woman in her seventies in good health. The sequenced material came from blood. J is TRBJ1-2 and V is TRBV7-9; 7 nucleotides align to TRBD1. Here the CDR3 reads CASSSSGGTGYGYTF. CDR3 sequence (DNA): TGTGCCAGCAGCTCCTCAGGGGGAACAGGGTATGGCTACACCTTC.